This TCR beta chain comes out of a study of T cell repertoires in cytomegalovirus infection. Across the whole study: Both CMV infection and a matching HLA type were indicated by public TCR beta signatures.

Study results and limitations: HLA-C-restricted CMV-specific TCR beta clonotypes were dominant in the ex vivo response. Adding up the frequency of public TCR beta families identified people who carried CMV plus the relevant HLA.

Trimming took off 4 bases at V and 1 base at J, with 19 bases between the two ends. In germline, CDR1 is SEHNR, CDR2 FQNEAQ (reference sequence). CDR3 size: 17 residues. TCRdb redid the calling of the reads with MiXCR, one entry per CDR3 protein. The sample carries roughly 630,000 distinct CDR3 sequences, more than 20% recorded once. Many counts were recorded for this clonotype. Its antigen is currently unknown. The sample consisted of CD8+ T cells from PBMCs. The source of this sequence is a human donor in good health (CMV status not recorded). Some clones in this sample may be carry-over from other donors' samples. The rearrangement joins TRBV7-9 to TRBJ1-1, with D possibly being TRBD1 (5 bases). Here the CDR3 DNA reads TGTGCCAGCAGCTCGGGACTCGGCTTCCGAACGAACACTGAAGCTTTCTTT. Amino acids: CASSSGLGFRTNTEAFF.